This T cell receptor beta chain is drawn from a study of response to subunit inactivated influenza vaccine listed by TCRdb under 2018. Study-wide context: Deep quantitative profiling of the T cell receptor repertoire was used in the study to follow responses to a trivalent subunit inactivated influenza vaccine. Broad study findings and their caveats: The authors suggested that each seasonal influenza vaccination may recruit only a limited number of new T cells.

Libraries were built with RT-PCR. For sequencing, an Illumina HiSeq 2500 was employed. Using fastp at Q25 and MiXCR, TCRdb reprocessed the public reads and kept productive beta chains. Rows merge per CDR3 protein into single entries with the most common DNA and genes. The sample records 500,000 to 550,000 distinct CDR3 sequences, approximately 7.7% of which are singletons. The ten most abundant clones make up under 15% of the sample. CDR3 length: 14 amino acids, cysteine to phenylalanine. Left in the record is the CDR3 DNA by itself, 42 bases read in frame from the first base. Based on the germline V gene, the CDR1 and CDR2 sequences are MNHEY and SVGAGI. V gives up 4 bases and J gives up 1 base, and the segment between their germline ends measures 9 bases. This clonotype was recorded a few times. What antigen it recognizes has not been identified. Per-base qualities were not stored, and no clone one base away is much larger.

The source was PBMCs from blood, collected around 25 months after vaccination. The chain is made from TRBV6-5 and TRBJ2-3, with the D gene call left open. This TCR was recovered from a man between 50 and 75 years old who received an inactivated influenza vaccine. Donor details come from another sample of the same person, matched by shared clones. DNA sequence: TGTGCCAGCAGTTTACGGGCGGGCACAGATACGCAGTATTTT. This encodes CASSLRAGTDTQYF.